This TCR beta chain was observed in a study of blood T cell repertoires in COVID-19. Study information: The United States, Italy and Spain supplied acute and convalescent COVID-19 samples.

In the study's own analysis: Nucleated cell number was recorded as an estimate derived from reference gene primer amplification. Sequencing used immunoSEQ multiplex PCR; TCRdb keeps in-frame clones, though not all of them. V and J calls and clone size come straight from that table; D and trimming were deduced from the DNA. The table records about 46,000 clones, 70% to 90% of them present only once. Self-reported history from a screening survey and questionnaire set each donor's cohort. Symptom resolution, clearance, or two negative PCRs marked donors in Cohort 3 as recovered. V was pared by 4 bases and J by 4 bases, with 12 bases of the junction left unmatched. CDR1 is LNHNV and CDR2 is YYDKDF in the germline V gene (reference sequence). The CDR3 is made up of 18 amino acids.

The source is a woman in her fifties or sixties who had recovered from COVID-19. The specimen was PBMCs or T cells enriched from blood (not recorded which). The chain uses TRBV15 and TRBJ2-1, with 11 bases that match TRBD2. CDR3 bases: TGTGCCACCAGCATCAAGAGGGCTAGCGGGGGGCTTTACAATGAGCAGTTCTTC. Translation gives CATSIKRASGGLYNEQFF. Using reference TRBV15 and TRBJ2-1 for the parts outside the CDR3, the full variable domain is DAMVIQNPRYQVTQFGKPVTLSCSQTLNHNVMYWYQQKSSQAPKLLFHYYDKDFNNEADTPDNFQSRRPNTSFCFLDIRSPGLGDTAMYLCATSIKRASGGLYNEQFFGPGTRLTVL.